The 14 T cell receptor beta chains presented below share a single source sample, sequenced in a study of Graves' ophthalmopathy and Graves' hyperthyroidism listed by TCRdb under 2018. Sequencing was carried out with an Illumina HiSeq 2000. For repertoire sequencing, TCR beta CDR3 regions were amplified from RNA transcripts. The first round was an RT-PCR using HTBI primers with the Qiagen OneStep RT-PCR kit, and this first round was followed by a second-round multiplex PCR, then size selection and purification. TCRdb took the public reads, trimmed them with fastp at Q25, ran MiXCR for clone calling and kept in-frame beta chains. Each CDR3 protein appears once, grouped with its most common genes and DNA. Counted in this sample were 300,000 to 350,000 distinct CDR3 sequences; 17% of them appeared once. The ten largest clones take up 9% to 15% of the sample. Material for sequencing was peripheral blood. The source of these receptors is an adult man with Graves' ophthalmopathy.

This clonotype has ten or more counts. V and J are TRBV24-1 and TRBJ1-1; TRBD1 matches 8 bases. V shed 4 bases and J 0 bases; nucleotides not matched to a gene: 9. The CDR3 runs to 17 residues. The germline V gene has CDR1 KGHDR and CDR2 SFDVKD. CDR3 sequence reads: CATSEGGRGLVNTEAFF. Here the CDR3 DNA reads TGTGCCACCAGTGAAGGTGGCAGGGGGCTTGTGAACACTGAAGCTTTCTTT.

This clonotype was detected ten times or more. This could be a read error, since a much larger clone is one nucleotide away. The genes are TRBV6-2 or TRBV6-3 and TRBJ2-5; 12 bases are shared with TRBD2. Germline CDR1 and CDR2: MNHEY and SVGEGT. This CDR3 has 17 residues. The CDR3 nucleotides read TGTGCCAGCAGTTACACGACTAGCGGGAGATTTGGAGAGACCCGGTACTTC. Its protein is CASSYTTSGRFGETRYF.

Many counts were recorded for this clonotype. CDR3 amino acids: CASSQEGVQGGTEAFF. CDR3 coding DNA: TGTGCCAGCAGCCAAGAAGGGGTGCAAGGGGGCACTGAAGCTTTCTTT. The chain employs TRBV4-2 and TRBJ1-1; D is perhaps TRBD1 (6 bases). Germline loops: CDR1 LGHNA, CDR2 YNFKEQ. V dropped 0 bases and J dropped 4 bases, with 15 bases sitting between them. The CDR3 totals 16 residues.

There are many counts of this clonotype. The V call is TRBV11-2, the J call TRBJ2-2; the D is unclear. Trimming took 4 bases from V and 1 from J, leaving 10 bases between them. The CDR3 runs 15 residues. In germline, CDR1 is SGHAT, CDR2 FQNNGV. CDR3 nucleotide sequence: TGTGCCAGCAGCTCTCCGAGACAGAACACCGGGGAGCTGTTTTTT. Protein sequence: CASSSPRQNTGELFF.

This clonotype has at least ten counts. The V gene is TRBV19, the J gene TRBJ2-5, with D tentatively TRBD2 (7 bases). The germline V gene has CDR1 LNHDA and CDR2 SQIVND (reference sequence). There are 18 residues in the CDR3. Trimming took 3 bases from V and 2 from J, leaving 22 bases between them. CDR3: CASSIRRGALGLQETQYF. The CDR3 DNA is TGTGCCAGTAGTATCCGCCGGGGGGCATTGGGACTTCAAGAGACCCAGTACTTC. Looking up the rest from reference TRBV19 and TRBJ2-5 gives the full variable domain: DGGITQSPKYLFRKEGQNVTLSCEQNLNHDAMYWYRQDPGQGLRLIYYSQIVNDFQKGDIAEGYSVSREKKESFPLTVTSAQKNPTAFYLCASSIRRGALGLQETQYFGPGTRLLVL.

This clonotype was detected ten times or more. The chain employs TRBV25-1 and TRBJ2-2; tentatively, D is TRBD1 (6 bases). The germline V and J ends were trimmed by 5 bases and 5 bases, with 18 bases remaining between them. The CDR3 spans 16 residues. Germline CDR1 reads MGHDK; CDR2 reads SYGVNS. The CDR3, as DNA: TGTGCCAGCAGTACCTCATCCGGGACAATTACCGGGGAGCTGTTTTTT. It specifies CASSTSSGTITGELFF.

Ten or more counts support this clonotype. The chain carries TRBV9 and TRBJ2-7, with no clear D. V was cut by 0 bases and J by 7 bases, with 14 bases left in between. Germline assignment: CDR1 SGDLS and CDR2 YYNGEE. The CDR3 contains 14 residues. In nucleotides, the CDR3 is TGTGCCAGCAGCGTAGAAGGGTTCGAACTGGAGCAGTACTTC. Amino acids: CASSVEGFELEQYF.

This clonotype was seen many times. The V and J genes are TRBV6-1 and TRBJ1-2; 8 bases line up with TRBD1. Germline-derived CDR1 and CDR2 are MNHNS and SASEGT. The CDR3 is made up of 14 amino acids. V was clipped by 6 bases and J by 7 bases; unmatched bases: 10. The CDR3 is CASRGLQGAAGYTF. The CDR3 nucleotides are TGTGCCAGCAGGGGACTCCAGGGGGCTGCTGGCTACACCTTC.

In its sample, this clonotype was seen many times. The rearrangement uses TRBV6-1 and TRBJ1-1; 8 bases are a match to TRBD1. V was clipped by 5 bases and J by 1 base; unmatched bases: 3. The CDR3 is 14 amino acids. Looked up from germline, CDR1 is MNHNS and CDR2 is SASEGT. The CDR3 sequence: CASSTGTGNTEAFF. Here the CDR3 DNA reads TGTGCCAGCAGTACAGGGACAGGGAACACTGAAGCTTTCTTT.

This clonotype was counted at least ten times. CDR3 region: CSARLATSGETQYF. CDR3 in DNA: TGCAGTGCTAGATTAGCGACTAGTGGAGAGACCCAGTACTTC. J is TRBJ2-5 and V is TRBV20-1; possibly TRBD2 for D (6 bases). CDR1 and CDR2 (germline): DFQATT, SNEGSKA (reference sequence). The V gene lost 2 bases and the J gene lost 4 bases, with 14 bases spanning the gap. CDR3 length: 14 residues.

This clonotype was seen repeatedly, ten times or more. The rearrangement links TRBV6-5 to TRBJ1-1, with D hard to call. The CDR3 spans 14 residues. The germline V gene encodes CDR1 MNHEY and CDR2 SVGAGI. V was clipped by 5 bases and J by 1 base, with 11 bases between them. The CDR3 DNA reads TGTGCCAGCAGTACCCCACCAGAGAACACTGAAGCTTTCTTT. This translates into CASSTPPENTEAFF.

The CDR3 region is CASQGRQGAKGYTF. The CDR3 nucleotides read TGTGCCAGCCAGGGTCGACAGGGGGCGAAAGGCTACACCTTC. This chain links TRBV6-1 with TRBJ1-2, with 10 bases identical to TRBD1. The CDR3 extends over 14 amino acids. Germline CDR1 MNHNS, CDR2 SASEGT. The V gene end was trimmed by 8 bases and the J gene end by 8 bases; junction bases not matched to a gene: 11.

Many counts were recorded for this clonotype. This sequence joins TRBV11-2 and TRBJ2-7, with 9 positions matching TRBD1. V trimming: 6 bases; J trimming: 0 bases; junction bases outside the gene matches: 6. This CDR3 comprises 15 residues. The germline V gene has CDR1 SGHAT and CDR2 FQNNGV. CDR3 sequence (DNA): TGTGCCAGCAGAAATTACAGGGGGCCCTCCTACGAGCAGTACTTC. Translated: CASRNYRGPSYEQYF.

With regard to this clonotype: The conserved final phenylalanine or tryptophan is absent from the CDR3, which likely points to a read error. The genes are TRBV4-3 and TRBJ2-5; a possible D gene is TRBD2 (6 bases). Trimming cost V 0 bases and J 3 bases, with 20 bases left between them. The CDR3 is 18 residues long. The germline gives CDR1 LGHNA, CDR2 YSLEER. Here the CDR3 reads CASSQDLGGGAGEETQYS. CDR3 in DNA: TGCGCCAGCAGCCAAGATCTGGGAGGAGGGGCGGGTGAAGAGACCCAGTACTCC.